Given below is one TCR beta chain in context. Its antigen is unknown. The data were obtained in a study of OX40 agonist ivuxolimab in advanced cancers. As for the study in general: Given to patients was ivuxolimab, an agonistic anti-OX40 (CD134) antibody. The study enrolled dose-escalation patients with hepatocellular carcinoma, melanoma, renal cell or head and neck cancer. General study findings and limits: Relative to CD4+ cells, CD8+ T cells on average had more expanded clones. Clonal expansion from baseline to week 6 occurred in both CD4+ and CD8+ T cells.

CDR3 length: 15 amino acids. V lost 4 bases, J lost 3 bases, and 4 bases stayed unmatched. The germline V gene encodes CDR1 LNHNV and CDR2 YYDKDF (reference sequence). TCRdb's table, derived via immunoSEQ multiplex PCR, lists solely in-frame clones and lacks some. The sample lists tens of thousands of clones; 88% were seen once. The J gene is TRBJ2-1, the V gene TRBV15; 9 bases align to TRBD1. The specimen comprised CD4+ or CD8+ T cells sorted from blood, sampled in a trial of the OX40 agonist ivuxolimab. This TCR came from an adult with an advanced solid tumor such as melanoma, head and neck, liver or kidney cancer. CDR3 region: CATSNGQGYYNEQFF. The CDR3 DNA follows: TGTGCCACCAGCAATGGACAGGGGTACTACAATGAGCAGTTCTTC.